What follows describes a single T cell receptor (beta chain). TCRdb reprocessed the RT-PCR reads via MiXCR and lists one record per CDR3 protein. The sample records 500,000 to 550,000 distinct CDR3 sequences, around a quarter being singletons. The sample belongs to a study of response to subunit inactivated influenza vaccine. CDR1 SGHTA and CDR2 FQGNSA come from the germline V gene. This CDR3 is built from 15 residues. With V trimmed by 4 bases and J by 2 bases, 4 bases remained unmatched. The same data also contributed to another study, on T cells expressing NK-cell markers. From that second work: UMIs were included in TCR beta cDNA generated by 5'RACE template switching. Most of the eight sequenced donors were HCMV-seropositive; one was seronegative. The share of CD8+ T cells held by dominant NKG2C+ clonotypes was roughly 1.0-7.5% in over 5 donors. It was still unclear whether expanded NKG2C+ T cell clones were HCMV specific.

This receptor was taken from a man aged 50 or older who received an inactivated influenza vaccine. This chain links TRBV7-2 with TRBJ2-7; 11 bases line up with TRBD2. The sequencing used CD4+ T cells sorted from PBMCs, collected about 13 days after vaccination. The chain's CDR3 is CASSSTSGVAYEQYF. The CDR3 coding sequence is TGTGCCAGCAGCTCGACTAGCGGGGTCGCCTACGAGCAGTACTTC.